Listed below are T cell receptor beta chains from one sample, sequenced in a study of identical twins. MiXCR, run by TCRdb on the 5' RACE reads, gives a single entry per CDR3 protein. The repertoire holds under 900,000 distinct CDR3 sequences, with 12% as singletons. These same records also appear under a second study, on yellow fever vaccine responses in identical twins.

The sample comprised PBMCs. The receptor source for this set is a woman aged 18-29 years in good health. CDR3s include the opening cysteine and the closing phenylalanine or tryptophan. Fields, in order: clone size, V gene, J gene, D gene, CDR3 protein, CDR3 DNA. The D gene is left open where the match is weak. Rows give clone size only sometimes, using once, few, many, or a class for an expanded clone.

many	TRBV29-1	TRBJ1-1	.	CSGGNTEAFF	TGCAGCGGTGGGAACACTGAAGCTTTCTTT
many	TRBV29-1	TRBJ2-3	.	CSVAPGGATDTQYF	TGCAGCGTTGCCCCAGGGGGGGCCACAGATACGCAGTATTTT
few	TRBV19	TRBJ1-5	TRBD1	CASKGQGAFQPQHF	TGTGCCAGTAAGGGACAGGGGGCTTTTCAGCCCCAGCATTTT
few	TRBV7-9	TRBJ2-1	.	CASNPPGDNEQFF	TGTGCCAGCAACCCGCCGGGGGACAATGAGCAGTTCTTC
.	TRBV6-5	TRBJ2-5	TRBD1	CASSYGRQGGETQYF	TGTGCCAGCAGTTACGGGCGACAGGGTGGGGAGACCCAGTACTTC
many	TRBV12-3/TRBV12-4	TRBJ1-4	.	CASSFRGAKLFF	TGTGCCAGCAGTTTCAGGGGTGCGAAACTGTTTTTT
.	TRBV7-6	TRBJ2-3	TRBD2	CASSLGLAGVLTDTQYF	TGTGCCAGCAGCTTAGGACTAGCGGGGGTACTCACAGATACGCAGTATTTT
.	TRBV6-1	TRBJ1-1	.	CASSRGTGENTEAFF	TGTGCCAGCAGCCGAGGGACGGGAGAGAACACTGAAGCTTTCTTT
.	TRBV5-5	TRBJ2-7	.	CASSVTGGSSYEQYF	TGTGCCAGCAGCGTGACAGGAGGCAGCTCCTACGAGCAGTACTTC
many	TRBV6-5	TRBJ1-4	TRBD1	CASSYNDRGPEKLFF	TGTGCCAGCAGTTACAATGACAGGGGGCCTGAAAAACTGTTTTTT
few	TRBV20-1	TRBJ2-6	.	CSARDRDGSLGSGANVLTF	TGCAGTGCTAGAGATCGCGATGGTTCCCTAGGCTCTGGGGCCAACGTCCTGACTTTC
few	TRBV12-3/TRBV12-4	TRBJ2-3	TRBD2	CASGRRGGRDTQYF	TGTGCCAGCGGGAGGCGGGGGGGCCGGGATACGCAGTATTTT
few	TRBV5-1	TRBJ2-2	TRBD1	CASDLTGTENTGELFF	TGCGCCAGCGACCTAACCGGGACAGAGAACACCGGGGAGCTGTTTTTT
.	TRBV11-2	TRBJ2-1	.	CASSLGDQYNEQFF	TGTGCCAGCAGCTTAGGGGACCAATACAATGAGCAGTTCTTC
many	TRBV10-3	TRBJ2-1	TRBD1	CAISERDRGEQFF	TGTGCCATCAGTGAGCGGGACAGGGGTGAGCAGTTCTTC
.	TRBV20-1	TRBJ1-1	.	CSARVMGATFASEAFF	TGCAGTGCTAGAGTAATGGGAGCTACCTTTGCTTCTGAAGCTTTCTTT
.	TRBV28	TRBJ2-3	.	CASSWRGPTDTQYF	TGTGCCAGCAGTTGGCGAGGACCCACAGATACGCAGTATTTT
few	TRBV6-5	TRBJ2-1	.	CASSYWGLDNEQFF	TGTGCCAGCAGTTACTGGGGACTTGACAATGAGCAGTTCTTC
.	TRBV2	TRBJ2-1	TRBD2	CATDSGSGSNEQFF	TGTGCCACCGACAGCGGGAGTGGTAGTAATGAGCAGTTCTTC
.	TRBV19	TRBJ2-3	TRBD2	CASSTEREGRLNTQYF	TGTGCCAGTAGTACCGAGCGGGAGGGCCGGTTGAATACGCAGTATTTT
.	TRBV5-1	TRBJ2-4	.	CASSLNSIQGNIQYF	TGCGCCAGCAGCTTGAATAGTATCCAGGGGAACATTCAGTACTTC
few	TRBV4-1	TRBJ2-1	TRBD2	CASSPLVSGSGGEQFF	TGCGCCAGCAGCCCTTTGGTTAGCGGGAGCGGGGGTGAGCAGTTCTTC